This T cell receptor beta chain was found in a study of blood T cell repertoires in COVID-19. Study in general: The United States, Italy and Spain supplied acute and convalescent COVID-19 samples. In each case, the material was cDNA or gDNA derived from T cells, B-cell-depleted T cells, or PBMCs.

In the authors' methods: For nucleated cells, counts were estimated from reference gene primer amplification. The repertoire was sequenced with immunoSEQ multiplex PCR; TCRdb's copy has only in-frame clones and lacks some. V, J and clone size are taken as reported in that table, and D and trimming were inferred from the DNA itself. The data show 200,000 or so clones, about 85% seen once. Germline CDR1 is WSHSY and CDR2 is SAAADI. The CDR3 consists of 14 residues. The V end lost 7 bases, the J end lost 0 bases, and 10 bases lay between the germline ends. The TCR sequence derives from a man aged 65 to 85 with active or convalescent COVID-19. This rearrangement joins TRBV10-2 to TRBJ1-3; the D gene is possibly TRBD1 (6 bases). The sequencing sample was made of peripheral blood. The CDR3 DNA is TGCGCCAGCAAGGAACAGGGCTCTGGAAACACCATATATTTT. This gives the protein CASKEQGSGNTIYF.